This T cell receptor (beta chain) is drawn from a study of T-cell memory formation after mild COVID-19. Germline V lookup: CDR1 MNHEY, CDR2 SMNVEV (reference sequence). V lost 7 bases and J lost 0; bases outside the gene matches: 5. The CDR3 contains 14 residues. Findings and limits, study-wide: Clones that contracted from day 15 to 85 were balanced CD4/CD8, while later expanders leaned CD4+.

A 5'RACE reaction primed in the constant segment made cDNA libraries of TCR alpha and TCR beta, and these carried sample barcodes and UMIs. Using its own MiXCR run on the 5' RACE reads, TCRdb lists one record per CDR3 protein. This table has nearly 110,000 distinct CDR3 sequences, more than 15% appearing once. This clonotype was seen a handful of times. Antigen: not known. The chain links TRBV27 to TRBJ2-7, with TRBD1 identical over 8 bases. This sequence was found in an adult woman who had mild COVID-19 (a few samples of this study predate the infection). Cell type and time point are not known. Sequenced sample: PBMCs or a T cell subset sorted from them (not recorded which). The CDR3 DNA is TGTGCCAGCACCTTGACAGGGGACTCCTACGAGCAGTACTTC. Its protein is CASTLTGDSYEQYF.